This entry concerns a single T cell receptor (beta chain). TCRdb ran MiXCR on the 5' RACE reads and lists one entry per CDR3 protein. Of about 250,000 distinct CDR3 sequences in the sample, roughly a third were seen once. This entry belongs to a study of CD8 T cells in ankylosing spondylitis. Germline loops: CDR1 SGHRS, CDR2 YFSETQ. This CDR3 is 14 amino acids long. V was shortened by 2 bases and J by 4 bases, with 11 bases between the two germline ends. The V and J genes are TRBV5-1 and TRBJ2-3; D possibly corresponds to TRBD1 (5 bases). Sequencing was performed on blood, either unsorted or a sorted T cell fraction (not recorded which). The sequence was obtained from a male donor with ankylosing spondylitis or in good health (not recorded which). CDR3 region: CASSFQGNADTQYF. In DNA, the CDR3 is TGCGCCAGCAGCTTCCAGGGTAACGCAGATACGCAGTATTTT.